The 8 T cell receptor beta chains below all came from one sample that was sequenced in a study of OX40 agonist ivuxolimab in advanced cancers. Data came from immunoSEQ multiplex PCR; TCRdb stores just in-frame clones and leaves some out. The data show some 62,000 clones, 75% to 85% seen once. Sample: CD4+ or CD8+ T cells sorted from blood, taken in a trial of the OX40 agonist ivuxolimab. These receptors were obtained from an adult with an advanced solid tumor such as melanoma, head and neck, liver or kidney cancer.

V and J are TRBV10-3 and TRBJ2-1, with D hard to call. CDR1 is ENHRY, CDR2 SYGVKD, per germline. The germline V and J ends were trimmed by 2 bases and 1 base, with 9 bases remaining between them. This CDR3 region has 15 residues. The CDR3 region is CAISEGERSYNEQFF. The CDR3 DNA reads TGTGCCATCAGTGAGGGGGAACGGTCCTACAATGAGCAGTTCTTC.

By proportion, this clone is medium-sized. The chain combines TRBV2 with TRBJ1-3, with D possibly TRBD1 on 6 matching bases. The CDR3 runs to 16 residues. V was shortened by 6 bases and J by 0 bases, with 15 bases between the two germline ends. CDR1 and CDR2 (germline): SNHLY, FYNNEI. Here the CDR3 DNA reads TGTGCCAGCAGACCCAGGGGCCTGGCCTCTGGAAACACCATATATTTT. This encodes CASRPRGLASGNTIYF.

This rearrangement joins TRBV29-1 to TRBJ2-2; 13 bases agree with TRBD2. The length of the CDR3 is 17 residues. CDR1 is SQVTM, CDR2 ANQGSEA, per germline. J was trimmed by 0 bases and V by 7 bases; bases with no gene match: 8. The CDR3 DNA reads as TGCAGCGCAGTCGGGACTAGCGGGAATCCGAACACCGGGGAGCTGTTTTTT. Protein sequence: CSAVGTSGNPNTGELFF.

This sequence joins TRBV28 and TRBJ1-5; D is unresolved. The V gene's germline CDR1 is MDHEN and CDR2 SYDVKM. Trimming cost V 2 bases and J 0 bases, with 14 bases left between them. This CDR3 contains 17 residues. Here the CDR3 DNA reads TGTGCCAGCAGTTTACCCCCCTGGACGGGTAGCAATCAGCCCCAGCATTTT. Amino acids: CASSLPPWTGSNQPQHF.

The chain combines TRBV7-9 with TRBJ1-1; tentatively, D is TRBD1 (6 bases). The V and J ends lost 4 bases and 5 bases respectively, with 8 bases between them. CDR1 is SEHNR, CDR2 FQNEAQ, per germline (reference sequence). This CDR3 is built from 12 residues. CDR3 bases: TGTGCCAGCAGCTCAGGGGTAACTGAAGCTTTCTTT. Its protein product is CASSSGVTEAFF.

A few counts support this clone. The chain has TRBV13 and TRBJ2-7; D is unclear. Trimming removed 2 bases from V and 2 bases from J, with 10 bases in between. This CDR3 comprises 14 residues. CDR1 is PRHDT, CDR2 FYEKMQ, per germline (reference sequence). The CDR3 nucleotides read TGTGCCAGCAGCTTATACTCCCCGACCTACGAGCAGTACTTC. Residues: CASSLYSPTYEQYF.

The genes are TRBV7-3 and TRBJ2-5; weak D call: TRBD2 (5 bases). The CDR3 extends over 12 amino acids. V was clipped by 6 bases and J by 5 bases, with 10 bases between them. Germline V lookup: CDR1 SGHTA, CDR2 FQGTGA. The CDR3 protein is CASSSTGETQYF. In DNA form, the CDR3 reads TGTGCCAGCAGTTCCACGGGGGAGACCCAGTACTTC. The whole variable domain, remainder taken from reference TRBV7-3 and TRBJ2-5, is GAGVSQTPSNKVTEKGKYVELRCDPISGHTALYWYRQSLGQGPEFLIYFQGTGAADDSGLPNDRFFAVRPEGSVSTLKIQRTERGDSAVYLCASSSTGETQYFGPGTRLLVL.

The chain recombines TRBV25-1 with TRBJ2-4; TRBD2 matches 7 bases. The V gene's germline CDR1 is MGHDK and CDR2 SYGVNS. The CDR3 has 15 residues. After removal of 6 bases from V and 4 bases from J, the junction contained 9 bases not matched to a gene. The chain's CDR3 is CASSPRGGGKNIQYF. CDR3 DNA: TGTGCCAGCAGCCCGCGTGGGGGGGGGAAAAACATTCAGTACTTC. Full variable domain (missing parts from reference TRBV25-1 and TRBJ2-4): EADIYQTPRYLVIGTGKKITLECSQTMGHDKMYWYQQDPGMELHLIHYSYGVNSTEKGDLSSESTVSRIRTEHFPLTLESARPSHTSQYLCASSPRGGGKNIQYFGAGTRLSVL.